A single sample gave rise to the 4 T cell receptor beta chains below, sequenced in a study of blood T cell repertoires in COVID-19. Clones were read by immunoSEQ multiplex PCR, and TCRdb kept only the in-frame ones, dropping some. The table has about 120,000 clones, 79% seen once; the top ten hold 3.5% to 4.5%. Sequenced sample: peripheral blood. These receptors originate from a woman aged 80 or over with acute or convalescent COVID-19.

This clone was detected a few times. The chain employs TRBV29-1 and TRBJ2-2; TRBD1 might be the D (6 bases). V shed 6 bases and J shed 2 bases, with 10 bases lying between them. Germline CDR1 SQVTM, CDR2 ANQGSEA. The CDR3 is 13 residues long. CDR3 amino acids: CSVRTANTGELFF. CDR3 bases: TGCAGCGTCCGGACAGCTAACACCGGGGAGCTGTTTTTT.

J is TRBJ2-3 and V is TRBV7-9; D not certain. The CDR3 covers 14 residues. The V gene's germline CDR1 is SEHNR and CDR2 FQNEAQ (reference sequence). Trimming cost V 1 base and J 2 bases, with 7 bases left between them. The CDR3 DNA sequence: TGTGCCAGCAGCTTAGGCTATCCCACAGATACGCAGTATTTT. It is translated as CASSLGYPTDTQYF.

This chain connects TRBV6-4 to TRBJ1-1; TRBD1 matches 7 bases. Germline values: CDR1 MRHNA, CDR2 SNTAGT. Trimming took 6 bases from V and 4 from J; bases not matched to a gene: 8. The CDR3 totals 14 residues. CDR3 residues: CASSATGVGTEAFF. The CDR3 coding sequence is TGTGCCAGCAGCGCTACAGGGGTAGGCACTGAAGCTTTCTTT.

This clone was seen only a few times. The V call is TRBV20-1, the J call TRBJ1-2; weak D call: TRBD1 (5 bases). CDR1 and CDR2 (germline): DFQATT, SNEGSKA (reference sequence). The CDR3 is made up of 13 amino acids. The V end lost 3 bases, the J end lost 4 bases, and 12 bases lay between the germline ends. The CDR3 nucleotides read TGCAGTGCTAGTGACGGGGGTGCCTATGGCTACACCTTC. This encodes CSASDGGAYGYTF.